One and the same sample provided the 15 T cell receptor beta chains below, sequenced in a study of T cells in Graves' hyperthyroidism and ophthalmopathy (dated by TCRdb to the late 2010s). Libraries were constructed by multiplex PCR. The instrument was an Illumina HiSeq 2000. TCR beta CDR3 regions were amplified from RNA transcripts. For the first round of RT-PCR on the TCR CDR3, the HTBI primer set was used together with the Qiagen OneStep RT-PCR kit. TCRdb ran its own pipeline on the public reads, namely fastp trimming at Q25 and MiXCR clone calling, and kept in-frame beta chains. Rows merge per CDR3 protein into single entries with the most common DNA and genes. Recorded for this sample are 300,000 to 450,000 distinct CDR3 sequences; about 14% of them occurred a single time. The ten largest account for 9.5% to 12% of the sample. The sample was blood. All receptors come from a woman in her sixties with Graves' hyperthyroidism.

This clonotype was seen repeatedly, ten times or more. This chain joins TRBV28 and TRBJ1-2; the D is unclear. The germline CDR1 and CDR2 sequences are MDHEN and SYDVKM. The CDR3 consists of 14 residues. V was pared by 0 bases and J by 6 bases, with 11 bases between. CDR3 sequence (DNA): TGTGCCAGCAGTTTATGGATCCGGGAAAATGGCTACACCTTC. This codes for CASSLWIRENGYTF.

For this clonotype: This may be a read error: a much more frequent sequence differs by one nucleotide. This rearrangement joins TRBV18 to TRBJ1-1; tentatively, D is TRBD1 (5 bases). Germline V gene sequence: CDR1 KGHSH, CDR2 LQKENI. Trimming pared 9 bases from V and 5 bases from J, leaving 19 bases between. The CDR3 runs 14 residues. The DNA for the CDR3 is TGTGCCAGATCCCCGCGGGGGGATGGGACTGAAGCTTTCTTT. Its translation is CARSPRGDGTEAFF.

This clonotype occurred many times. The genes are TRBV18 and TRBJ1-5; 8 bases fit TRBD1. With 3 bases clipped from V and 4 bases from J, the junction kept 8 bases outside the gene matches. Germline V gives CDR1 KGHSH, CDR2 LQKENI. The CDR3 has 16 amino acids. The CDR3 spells CASSPRQGTGNQPQHF. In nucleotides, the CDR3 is TGTGCCAGCTCACCCCGACAGGGGACGGGAAATCAGCCCCAGCATTTT. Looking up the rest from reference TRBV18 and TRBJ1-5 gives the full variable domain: NAGVMQNPRHLVRRRGQEARLRCSPMKGHSHVYWYRQLPEEGLKFMVYLQKENIIDESGMPKERFSAEFPKEGPSILRIQQVVRGDSAAYFCASSPRQGTGNQPQHFGDGTRLSIL.

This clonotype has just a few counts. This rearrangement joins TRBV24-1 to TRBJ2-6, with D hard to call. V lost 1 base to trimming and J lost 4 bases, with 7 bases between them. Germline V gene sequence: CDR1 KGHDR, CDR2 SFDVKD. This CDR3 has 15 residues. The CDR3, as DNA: TGTGCCACCAGTGATTTAGCATCCGGGGCCAACGTCCTGACTTTC. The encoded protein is CATSDLASGANVLTF.

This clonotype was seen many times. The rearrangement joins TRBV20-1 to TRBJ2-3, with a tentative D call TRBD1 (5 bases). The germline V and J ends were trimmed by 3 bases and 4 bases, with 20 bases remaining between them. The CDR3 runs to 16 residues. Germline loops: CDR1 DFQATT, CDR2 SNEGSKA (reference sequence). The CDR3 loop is CSASPAGYEVADTQYF. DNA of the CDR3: TGCAGTGCTAGTCCCGCAGGGTATGAGGTTGCAGATACGCAGTATTTT.

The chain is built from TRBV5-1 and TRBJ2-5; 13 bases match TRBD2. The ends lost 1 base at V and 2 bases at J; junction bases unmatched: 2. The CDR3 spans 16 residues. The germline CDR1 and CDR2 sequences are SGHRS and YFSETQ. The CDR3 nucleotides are TGCGCCAGCAGCTTGCTACTAGCGGGAGGGCAAGAGACCCAGTACTTC. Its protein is CASSLLLAGGQETQYF.

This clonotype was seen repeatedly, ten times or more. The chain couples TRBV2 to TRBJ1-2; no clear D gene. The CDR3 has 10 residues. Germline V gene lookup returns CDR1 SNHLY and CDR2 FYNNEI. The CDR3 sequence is CGGENYGYTF. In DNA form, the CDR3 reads TGTGGGGGTGAGAACTATGGCTACACCTTC. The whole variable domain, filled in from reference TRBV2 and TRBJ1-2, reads EPEVTQTPSHQVTQMGQEVILRCVPISNHLYFYWYRQILGQKVEFLVSFYNNEISEKSEIFDDQFSVERPDGSNFTLKIRSTKLEDSAMYFCGGENYGYTFGSGTRLTVV.

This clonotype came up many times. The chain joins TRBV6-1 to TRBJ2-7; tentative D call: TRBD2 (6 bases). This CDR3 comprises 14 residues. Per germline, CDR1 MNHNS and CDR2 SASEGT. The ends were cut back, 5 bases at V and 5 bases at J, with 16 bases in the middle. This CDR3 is CASSRGQGLHEQYF. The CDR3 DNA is TGTGCCAGCAGTAGGGGTCAGGGACTTCACGAGCAGTACTTC.

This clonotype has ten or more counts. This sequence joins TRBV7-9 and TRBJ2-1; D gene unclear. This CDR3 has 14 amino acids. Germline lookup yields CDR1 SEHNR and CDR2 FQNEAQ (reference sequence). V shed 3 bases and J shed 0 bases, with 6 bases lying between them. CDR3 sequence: CASSFSSSYNEQFF. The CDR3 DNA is TGTGCCAGCAGCTTCTCGAGCTCCTACAATGAGCAGTTCTTC. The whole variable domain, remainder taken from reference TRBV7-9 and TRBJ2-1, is DTGVSQNPRHKITKRGQNVTFRCDPISEHNRLYWYRQTLGQGPEFLTYFQNEAQLEKSRLLSDRFSAERPKGSFSTLEIQRTEQGDSAMYLCASSFSSSYNEQFFGPGTRLTVL.

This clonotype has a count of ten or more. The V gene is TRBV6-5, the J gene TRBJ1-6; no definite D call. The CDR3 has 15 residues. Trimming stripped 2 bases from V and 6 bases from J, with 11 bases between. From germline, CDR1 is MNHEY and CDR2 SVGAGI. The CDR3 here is CASSYAQSANSPLHF. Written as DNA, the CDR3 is TGTGCCAGCAGTTACGCACAGTCGGCTAATTCACCCCTCCACTTT.

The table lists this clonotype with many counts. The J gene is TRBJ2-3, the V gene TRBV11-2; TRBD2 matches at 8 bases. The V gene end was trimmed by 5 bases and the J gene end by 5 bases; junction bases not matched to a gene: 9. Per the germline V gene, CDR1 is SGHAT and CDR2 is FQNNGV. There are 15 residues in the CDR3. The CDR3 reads CASSPGGRAVDTQYF. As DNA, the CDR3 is TGTGCCAGCAGCCCGGGAGGGAGGGCAGTAGATACGCAGTATTTT.

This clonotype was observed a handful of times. The CDR3 DNA reads as TGTGCCAGTAGCGCGTTCGAGGGGACAGGGATTATCGGGCAAAAGCAGTTCTTC. Its protein is CASSAFEGTGIIGQKQFF. The chain recombines TRBV19 with TRBJ2-1; 9 bases agree with TRBD1. Germline V CDR1 and CDR2: LNHDA, SQIVND (reference sequence). After removal of 6 bases from V and 11 bases from J, the junction contained 23 bases not matched to a gene. The CDR3 has 18 amino acids.

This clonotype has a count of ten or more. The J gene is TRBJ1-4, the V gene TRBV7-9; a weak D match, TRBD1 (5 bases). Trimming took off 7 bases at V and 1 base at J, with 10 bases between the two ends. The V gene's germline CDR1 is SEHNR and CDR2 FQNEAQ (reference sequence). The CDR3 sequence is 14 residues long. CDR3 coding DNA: TGTGCCAGCACCGGAGACAGAACTAATGAAAAACTGTTTTTT. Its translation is CASTGDRTNEKLFF.

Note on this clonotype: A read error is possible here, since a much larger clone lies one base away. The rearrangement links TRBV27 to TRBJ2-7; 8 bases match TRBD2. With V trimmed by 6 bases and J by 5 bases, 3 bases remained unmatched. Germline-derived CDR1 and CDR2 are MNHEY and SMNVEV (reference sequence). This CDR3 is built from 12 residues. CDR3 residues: CASRRGAHEQYF. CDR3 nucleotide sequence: TGTGCCAGCAGGCGGGGGGCCCACGAGCAGTACTTC.

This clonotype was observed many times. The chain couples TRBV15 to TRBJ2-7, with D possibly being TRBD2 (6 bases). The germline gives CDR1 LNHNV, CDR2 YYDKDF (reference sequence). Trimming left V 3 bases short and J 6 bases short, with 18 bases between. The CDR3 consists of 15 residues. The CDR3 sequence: CATSSTGQLASEQYF. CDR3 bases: TGTGCCACCAGCAGCACTGGCCAACTAGCTTCCGAGCAGTACTTC.